The 28 T cell receptor beta chains given below trace back to one sample, sequenced in a study of OX40 agonist ivuxolimab in advanced cancers. Libraries were prepared by immunoSEQ multiplex PCR; TCRdb keeps only in-frame clonotypes and omits some of them. The sample has about 100,000 clones, 91% seen once. Sequencing used CD4+ or CD8+ T cells sorted from blood, obtained in a trial of the OX40 agonist ivuxolimab. These receptors all come from an adult with an advanced solid tumor such as melanoma, head and neck, liver or kidney cancer.

The CDR3, as DNA: TGTGCCAGCAGAACAGGAGGGGTTACACTGGGGTCGGAAAAACTGTTTTTT. Translating it yields CASRTGGVTLGSEKLFF. The chain has TRBV11-2 and TRBJ1-4; a weak D match, TRBD1 (5 bases). The CDR3 is 17 residues long. Deletions cut 6 bases from V and 8 bases from J, with 25 bases between. Germline V CDR1 and CDR2: SGHAT, FQNNGV.

The chain carries TRBV5-1 and TRBJ2-1; 10 nucleotides line up with TRBD2. CDR1 and CDR2 (germline): SGHRS, YFSETQ. The trim removed 3 bases at V and 6 bases at J, leaving 12 bases unmatched. The CDR3 is made up of 17 amino acids. CDR3 sequence (DNA): TGCGCCAGCAGCTCCGGTGAGACTAGCGGGTTTTCCAATGAGCAGTTCTTC. Encoded protein: CASSSGETSGFSNEQFF.

CDR3 nucleotides: TGTGCCAGCAGCTTAGAGCGGGCTTACAATGAGCAGTTCTTC. This gives the protein CASSLERAYNEQFF. This rearrangement joins TRBV7-2 to TRBJ2-1; weak D call: TRBD2 (6 bases). CDR3 size: 14 residues. Germline values: CDR1 SGHTA, CDR2 FQGNSA. The V and J ends lost 1 base and 4 bases respectively, with 8 bases between them.

V usage is TRBV7-8 and J usage is TRBJ2-5, with D hard to call. V was trimmed by 1 base and J by 2 bases, leaving 11 bases between them. Germline CDR1 reads SGHVS; CDR2 reads FQNEAQ. This CDR3 contains 15 residues. CDR3 nucleotide sequence: TGTGCCAGCAGCTTAGAAGGCAGCCGACAAGAGACCCAGTACTTC. As protein: CASSLEGSRQETQYF. The complete variable domain, with remaining parts taken from reference TRBV7-8 and TRBJ2-5, reads GAGVSQSPRYKVAKRGQDVALRCDPISGHVSLFWYQQALGQGPEFLTYFQNEAQLDKSGLPSDRFFAERPEGSVSTLKIQRTQQEDSAVYLCASSLEGSRQETQYFGPGTRLLVL.

The rearrangement links TRBV6-9 to TRBJ2-5, with D possibly TRBD2 on 5 matching bases. The V end lost 5 bases, the J end lost 2 bases, and 9 bases lay between the germline ends. The CDR3 has 13 amino acids. Germline V gene sequence: CDR1 MNHGY, CDR2 SVAAGI. CDR3: CASSGRGQETQYF. CDR3 nucleotide sequence: TGTGCCAGCAGTGGCCGGGGTCAAGAGACCCAGTACTTC.

The rearrangement links TRBV11-2 to TRBJ2-6, with a weak D call TRBD1 (6 bases). CDR1 is SGHAT and CDR2 is FQNNGV in the germline V gene. V lost 5 bases to trimming and J lost 2 bases, with 19 bases between them. The CDR3 loop spans 18 amino acids. The CDR3 here is CASSRRNTGTTGANVLTF. CDR3 DNA sequence: TGTGCCAGCAGCCGTCGGAACACAGGGACCACTGGGGCCAACGTCCTGACTTTC.

The genes are TRBV7-9 and TRBJ2-2; D possibly corresponds to TRBD2 (6 bases). Germline lookup yields CDR1 SEHNR and CDR2 FQNEAQ (reference sequence). This CDR3 spans 16 amino acids. Between the trimmed V and J ends, which lost 2 bases and 2 bases, there was a span of 12 bases. CDR3: CASSLWRLDNTGELFF. The CDR3 region has the DNA TGTGCCAGCAGCTTATGGAGACTAGATAACACCGGGGAGCTGTTTTTT.

This clone was seen just once. The chain has TRBV30 and TRBJ1-4, with D unclear. The CDR3 has 13 residues. Germline assignment: CDR1 GTSNPN and CDR2 SVGIG (reference sequence). The V end lost 0 bases, the J end lost 8 bases, and 10 bases lay between the germline ends. The CDR3 region is CAWSVRLGEKLFF. CDR3 sequence (DNA): TGTGCCTGGAGTGTTAGGCTTGGAGAAAAACTGTTTTTT.

V and J are TRBV19 and TRBJ2-7; a possible D gene is TRBD2 (5 bases). V lost 3 bases to trimming and J lost 2 bases, with 14 bases between them. The length of the CDR3 is 15 residues. CDR1 LNHDA and CDR2 SQIVND come from the germline V gene (reference sequence). CDR3 in amino acids: CASSIRGSGAYEQYF. CDR3 coding DNA: TGTGCCAGTAGTATCCGAGGTTCCGGGGCCTACGAGCAGTACTTC.

The CDR3 here is CASSRRTGNTEAFF. CDR3 bases: TGTGCCAGCAGCCGCAGAACAGGGAACACTGAAGCTTTCTTT. This chain joins TRBV7-2 and TRBJ1-1, with D possibly TRBD1 on 5 matching bases. V was pared by 5 bases and J by 1 base, with 11 bases between. This CDR3 comprises 14 residues. Germline V gives CDR1 SGHTA, CDR2 FQGNSA. Combining the CDR3 with reference TRBV7-2 and TRBJ1-1 gives the whole variable domain GAGVSQSPSNKVTEKGKDVELRCDPISGHTALYWYRQSLGQGLEFLIYFQGNSAPDKSGLPSDRFSAERTGGSVSTLTIQRTQQEDSAVYLCASSRRTGNTEAFFGQGTRLTVV.

This chain uses TRBV11-1 with TRBJ1-1; D perhaps matches TRBD1 (6 bases). The CDR3 totals 13 residues. CDR1 is SGHAT and CDR2 is FQDESV in the germline V gene (reference sequence). Trimming removed 6 bases at V and 5 bases at J, with 13 bases between. The CDR3 region has the DNA TGTGCCAGCAGTCAAAAAAGGGGGACTGAAGCTTTCTTT. Translation: CASSQKRGTEAFF.

This clone appeared once. The rearrangement links TRBV28 to TRBJ2-7, with 9 bases matching TRBD1. Germline loops: CDR1 MDHEN, CDR2 SYDVKM. Trimming at V came to 6 bases and at J to 5 bases, leaving 11 bases not matched to a gene. This CDR3 region has 15 residues. CDR3 sequence (DNA): TGTGCCAGCAGAACCCCCGGGACAGGGACCCACGAGCAGTACTTC. It translates to CASRTPGTGTHEQYF.

The J gene is TRBJ2-7, the V gene TRBV20-1; no clear D gene. The length of the CDR3 is 10 residues. CDR1 is DFQATT, CDR2 SNEGSKA, per germline (reference sequence). V was cut by 5 bases and J by 2 bases, with 4 bases left in between. CDR3: CSASTYEQYF. Written as DNA, the CDR3 is TGCAGTGCTTCAACCTACGAGCAGTACTTC.

The chain combines TRBV9 with TRBJ2-3; a weak D match, TRBD2 (5 bases). Trimming removed 0 bases from V and 2 bases from J, with 13 bases in between. Germline loops: CDR1 SGDLS, CDR2 YYNGEE. CDR3 size: 16 residues. The CDR3 region has the DNA TGTGCCAGCAGCGTAGCTAGTGGACTTAACACAGATACGCAGTATTTT. Translated: CASSVASGLNTDTQYF.

This chain connects TRBV28 to TRBJ2-5; 7 positions match TRBD1. Germline CDR1 reads MDHEN; CDR2 reads SYDVKM. The CDR3 totals 16 residues. V lost 5 bases, J lost 2 bases, and 11 bases stayed unmatched. CDR3 DNA sequence: TGTGCCAGCAGTGCCAGGACAGGCCGTAAACAAGAGACCCAGTACTTC. Translating gives CASSARTGRKQETQYF.

The rearrangement joins TRBV7-9 to TRBJ1-5, with 8 bases lining up with TRBD1. This CDR3 has 16 amino acids. Per the germline V gene, CDR1 is SEHNR and CDR2 is FQNEAQ (reference sequence). Unmatched junction bases numbered 13, after V lost 5 bases and J lost 7 bases. For the CDR3, the DNA is TGTGCCAGCAGCCCCGCGTATGGACAGGGCCGGCAGCCCCAGCATTTT. Translation: CASSPAYGQGRQPQHF.

This clone was counted between two and nine times. The chain links TRBV28 to TRBJ1-5, with 7 bases that match TRBD1. V dropped 5 bases and J dropped 6; count of bases not matched to a gene: 10. This CDR3 is built from 15 residues. Germline V gene sequence: CDR1 MDHEN, CDR2 SYDVKM. CDR3 sequence reads: CASSTGQGVSQPQHF. The CDR3, as DNA: TGTGCCAGCAGTACCGGCCAGGGGGTAAGTCAGCCCCAGCATTTT. The whole variable domain, remainder taken from reference TRBV28 and TRBJ1-5, is DVKVTQSSRYLVKRTGEKVFLECVQDMDHENMFWYRQDPGLGLRLIYFSYDVKMKEKGDIPEGYSVSREKKERFSLILESASTNQTSMYLCASSTGQGVSQPQHFGDGTRLSIL.

The chain uses TRBV11-2 and TRBJ1-4, with a possible D match to TRBD1 (5 bases). V shed 5 bases and J shed 11 bases, with 18 bases lying between them. The CDR3 contains 14 residues. Germline values: CDR1 SGHAT, CDR2 FQNNGV. CDR3 nucleotides: TGTGCCAGCAGCCCCCCGGGGGGTCTGAGGAAACTGTTTTTT. Translating gives CASSPPGGLRKLFF.

This clone was observed a single time. The chain carries TRBV10-3 and TRBJ2-1, with a tentative D call TRBD2 (6 bases). CDR3 length equals 13 residues. The V gene lost 2 bases and the J gene lost 6 bases, with 8 bases spanning the gap. CDR1 and CDR2 (germline): ENHRY, SYGVKD. The CDR3 nucleotides are TGTGCCATCAGTGAGGGGGGACTCAATGAGCAGTTCTTC. This encodes CAISEGGLNEQFF.

This chain connects TRBV7-2 to TRBJ2-3, with D possibly being TRBD1 (5 bases). CDR3 size: 13 residues. Trimming stripped 4 bases from V and 5 bases from J, with 10 bases between. Germline V gene lookup returns CDR1 SGHTA and CDR2 FQGNSA. The CDR3 protein is CASSSSRVDTQYF. The CDR3 DNA reads as TGTGCCAGCAGCTCCTCCAGGGTAGATACGCAGTATTTT.

This chain uses TRBV6-5 with TRBJ2-5, with D perhaps matching TRBD2 (6 bases). Per germline, CDR1 MNHEY and CDR2 SVGAGI. This CDR3 region has 13 residues. The ends were cut back, 4 bases at V and 9 bases at J, with 15 bases in the middle. The CDR3 is CASSFGLSGAQYF. CDR3 coding DNA: TGTGCCAGCAGTTTCGGTCTATCGGGGGCCCAGTACTTC.

J is TRBJ1-4 and V is TRBV19; a possible D gene is TRBD1 (6 bases). CDR1 and CDR2 (germline): LNHDA, SQIVND (reference sequence). V lost 5 bases to trimming and J lost 5 bases, with 9 bases between them. This CDR3 is built from 13 residues. CDR3 amino acids: CASSDRTNEKLFF. CDR3 DNA sequence: TGTGCCAGTAGTGACAGGACGAATGAAAAACTGTTTTTT.

The chain uses TRBV27 and TRBJ1-5; possible D gene TRBD1, 6 bases. This CDR3 contains 15 residues. The ends were cut back, 7 bases at V and 0 bases at J, with 13 bases in the middle. The V gene's germline CDR1 is MNHEY and CDR2 SMNVEV (reference sequence). The CDR3 region has the DNA TGTGCCAGCAAGACACAGGGAGCTAGCAATCAGCCCCAGCATTTT. Its protein product is CASKTQGASNQPQHF.

This sequence joins TRBV4-1 and TRBJ1-4; no firm D call. V was trimmed by 4 bases and J by 0 bases, leaving 6 bases between them. Looked up from germline, CDR1 is MGHRA and CDR2 is YSYEKL. The CDR3 has 14 amino acids. DNA for the CDR3: TGCGCCAGCAGCCGACTTGCAACTAATGAAAAACTGTTTTTT. Protein: CASSRLATNEKLFF.

The rearrangement uses TRBV9 and TRBJ2-5, with D unresolved. Germline V gene sequence: CDR1 SGDLS, CDR2 YYNGEE. The CDR3 length is 13 residues. Trimming pared 2 bases from V and 2 bases from J, leaving 7 bases between. The CDR3 nucleotides read TGTGCCAGCAGCGTTTCATCTCAAGAGACCCAGTACTTC. Its protein product is CASSVSSQETQYF.

This rearrangement joins TRBV28 to TRBJ2-1; D gene unclear. Per germline, CDR1 MDHEN and CDR2 SYDVKM. The ends were cut back, 4 bases at V and 10 bases at J, with 11 bases in the middle. The CDR3 has 12 residues. CDR3 sequence: CASSSDVREQFF. The CDR3 DNA follows: TGTGCCAGCAGTTCCGATGTAAGAGAGCAGTTCTTC.

The genes are TRBV4-2 and TRBJ1-3; 7 bases match TRBD1. Trimming at V came to 3 bases and at J to 0 bases, leaving 8 bases not matched to a gene. The CDR3 loop spans 17 amino acids. Looked up from germline, CDR1 is LGHNA and CDR2 is YNFKEQ. The CDR3 coding sequence is TGTGCCAGCAGCCAGGAGGGACAGTCTAGCTCTGGAAACACCATATATTTT. As protein: CASSQEGQSSSGNTIYF.

The chain couples TRBV27 to TRBJ2-3, with D maybe TRBD1 (6 bases). This CDR3 contains 18 residues. Germline CDR1 is MNHEY and CDR2 is SMNVEV (reference sequence). V was shortened by 6 bases and J by 1 base, with 23 bases between the two germline ends. Here the CDR3 reads CASSSQGPTSSGTDTQYF. CDR3 DNA sequence: TGTGCCAGCAGCAGCCAGGGGCCAACCTCCTCGGGCACAGATACGCAGTATTTT.